The 3 T cell receptor beta chains given below trace back to one sample, sequenced in a study of cytomegalovirus exposure and HLA in healthy donors. PCR amplification relied on 60 Vbeta primers (plus 13 Jbeta primers). Sequencing used immunoSEQ multiplex PCR; TCRdb keeps in-frame clones, though not all of them. Its table lists under 90,000 clones. The sequenced material came from PBMCs. The receptors were gathered from a man aged 50-59 years in good health and CMV-seropositive.

The gene calls are TRBV5-1 and TRBJ1-5, with D possibly matching TRBD1 (5 bases). This CDR3 has 16 residues. Trimming removed 0 bases at V and 3 bases at J, with 13 bases between. The germline V gene has CDR1 SGHRS and CDR2 YFSETQ. The CDR3 here is CASSLVGGSPNQPQHF. CDR3 DNA: TGCGCCAGCAGCTTGGTCGGGGGGTCGCCCAATCAGCCCCAGCATTTT.

V and J are TRBV7-9 and TRBJ2-1; 12 bases agree with TRBD1. Germline V gives CDR1 SEHNR, CDR2 FQNEAQ (reference sequence). The CDR3 is made up of 17 amino acids. V trimming: 4 bases; J trimming: 9 bases; junction bases outside the gene matches: 13. The CDR3 spells CASSSLKGTGGTGEQFF. Here the CDR3 DNA reads TGTGCCAGCAGCTCGTTAAAGGGGACAGGGGGCACGGGTGAGCAGTTCTTC.

The chain employs TRBV5-1 and TRBJ2-5; 9 bases agree with TRBD2. The V gene end was trimmed by 2 bases and the J gene end by 5 bases; junction bases not matched to a gene: 1. The CDR3 runs to 13 residues. Germline lookup yields CDR1 SGHRS and CDR2 YFSETQ. The CDR3 nucleotides read TGCGCCAGCAGCTTTAGCGGGAGTGAGACCCAGTACTTC. This sequence encodes CASSFSGSETQYF.